Detailed here is one TCR beta chain. No antigen is known for it. The entry originates in a study of shared clonotypes between healthy human individuals. Study at large: Two female and three male donors aged 18 to 49 were enrolled. For every donor, three CD4 naive, three CD4 memory, two CD8 naive and one CD8 memory plates were used.

Losses at the gene ends were 6 bases for V and 4 bases for J; bases not matched to a gene: 10. Looked up from germline, CDR1 is SGHRS and CDR2 is YFSETQ. This CDR3 has 15 residues. Profiled with immunoSEQ multiplex PCR; TCRdb holds only in-frame clones, not every one. This table holds over 1.5 million clones, around 98% found once. Notes on the study in general: Roughly 5% of naive CD4 clonotypes were shared across a handful of donors.

The TCR originated in a man younger than 45 in good health. The chain combines TRBV5-1 with TRBJ2-3, with TRBD1 matching over 8 bases. Sequenced: naive CD4+ T cells sorted from blood. Subset reported: CD45RA+ positively selected. The CDR3 coding sequence is TGCGCCAGCATCCCTCGGACAGGGATGGCAGATACGCAGTATTTT. Translating gives CASIPRTGMADTQYF.